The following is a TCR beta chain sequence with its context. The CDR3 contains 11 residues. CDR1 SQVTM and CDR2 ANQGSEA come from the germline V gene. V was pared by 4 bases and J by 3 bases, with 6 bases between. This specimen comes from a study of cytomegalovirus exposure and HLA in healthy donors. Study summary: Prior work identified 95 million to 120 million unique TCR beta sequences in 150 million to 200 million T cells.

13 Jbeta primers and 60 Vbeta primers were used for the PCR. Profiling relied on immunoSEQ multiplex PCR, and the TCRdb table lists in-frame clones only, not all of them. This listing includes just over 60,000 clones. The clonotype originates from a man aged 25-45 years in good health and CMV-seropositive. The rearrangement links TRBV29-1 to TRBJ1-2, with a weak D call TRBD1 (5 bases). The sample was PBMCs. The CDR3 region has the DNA TGCAGCGTTGCAGGGTACTATGGCTACACCTTC. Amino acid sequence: CSVAGYYGYTF.